This T cell receptor beta chain derives from a study of T cells after somatic rescue of genetic block (TCRdb year 2020). About the investigation overall: What the study looked at was long-term robustness, specifically in a T-cell system that came about through somatic rescue of a genetic block in T-cell development.

Libraries were built with the immunoSEQ multiplex PCR assay. TCRdb holds this immuneACCESS table with in-frame rearrangements only. Some clones are missing; in checked studies, unresolved V genes explain under half, and the rest has no known cause. The sample yields 55,000 to 75,000 clones; roughly 92% were counted once. Around 3% of the sample lies in the top ten. Remarks on this clone: Which antigen it targets is not known. No much larger clone exists at a distance of one base, and base qualities are not known.

The sequencing sample was made of peripheral blood mononuclear cells (PBMCs). The sequence came from a man in his forties or fifties.

The DNA is TGTGCCAGCAGCTTAGGTACTAGCGGGAAGTCAGATACGCAGTATTTT. This gives the protein CASSLGTSGKSDTQYF. The sequence joins TRBV7-8 to TRBJ2-3; the junction holds 10 bases that match TRBD2. Inclusive of the bounding cysteine and phenylalanine, the CDR3 is 16 residues long. CDR3 DNA only is kept here, 48 bases in frame from base 1. The germline V gene encodes CDR1 SGHVS and CDR2 FQNEAQ. V ends up 1 base short and J 4 bases short, with an unmatched junction base count of 5. Supplemented by the reference TRBV7-8 and TRBJ2-3 proteins around the CDR3, the complete variable domain is GAGVSQSPRYKVAKRGQDVALRCDPISGHVSLFWYQQALGQGPEFLTYFQNEAQLDKSGLPSDRFFAERPEGSVSTLKIQRTQQEDSAVYLCASSLGTSGKSDTQYFGPGTRLTVL.